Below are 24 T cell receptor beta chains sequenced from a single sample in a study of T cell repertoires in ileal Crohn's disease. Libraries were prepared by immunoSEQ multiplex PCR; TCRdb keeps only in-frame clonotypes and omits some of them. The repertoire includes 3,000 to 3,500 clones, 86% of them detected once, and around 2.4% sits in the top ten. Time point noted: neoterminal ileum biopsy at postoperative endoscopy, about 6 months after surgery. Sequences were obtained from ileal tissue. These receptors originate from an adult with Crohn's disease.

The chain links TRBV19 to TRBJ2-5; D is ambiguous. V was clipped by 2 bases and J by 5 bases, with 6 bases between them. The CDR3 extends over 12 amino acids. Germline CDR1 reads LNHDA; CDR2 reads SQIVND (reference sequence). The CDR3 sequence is CASSIHGETQYF. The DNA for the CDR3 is TGTGCCAGTAGTATACACGGCGAGACCCAGTACTTC.

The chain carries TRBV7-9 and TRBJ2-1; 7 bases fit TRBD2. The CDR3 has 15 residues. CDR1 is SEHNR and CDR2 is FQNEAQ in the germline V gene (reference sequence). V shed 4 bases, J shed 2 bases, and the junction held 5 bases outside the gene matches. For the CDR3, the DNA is TGTGCCAGCAGCTCGGGGGAGGGTACCTACAATGAGCAGTTCTTC. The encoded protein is CASSSGEGTYNEQFF.

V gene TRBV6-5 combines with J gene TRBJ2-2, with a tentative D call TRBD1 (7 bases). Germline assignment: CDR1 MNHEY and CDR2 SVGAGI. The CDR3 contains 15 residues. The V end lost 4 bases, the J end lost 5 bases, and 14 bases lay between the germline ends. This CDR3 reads CASSSGRGRTGELFF. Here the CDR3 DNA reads TGTGCCAGCAGTTCCGGCAGGGGGAGGACCGGGGAGCTGTTTTTT.

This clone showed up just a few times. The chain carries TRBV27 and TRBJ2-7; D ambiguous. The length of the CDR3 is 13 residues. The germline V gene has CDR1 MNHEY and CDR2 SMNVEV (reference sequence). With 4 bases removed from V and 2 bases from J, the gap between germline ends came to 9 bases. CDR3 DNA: TGTGCCAGCAGTTCCTTACCAACCTACGAGCAGTACTTC. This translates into CASSSLPTYEQYF.

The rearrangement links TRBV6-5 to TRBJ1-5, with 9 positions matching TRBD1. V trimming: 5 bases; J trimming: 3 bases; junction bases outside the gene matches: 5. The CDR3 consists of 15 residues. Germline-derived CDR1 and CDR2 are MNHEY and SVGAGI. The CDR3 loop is CASSPTGGPNQPQHF. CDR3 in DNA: TGTGCCAGCAGTCCCACAGGGGGCCCCAATCAGCCCCAGCATTTT.

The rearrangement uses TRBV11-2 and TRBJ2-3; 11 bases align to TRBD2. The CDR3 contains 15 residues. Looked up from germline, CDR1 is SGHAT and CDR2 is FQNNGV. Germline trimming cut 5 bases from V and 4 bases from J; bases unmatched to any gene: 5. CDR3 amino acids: CASSSLAGGADTQYF. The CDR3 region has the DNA TGTGCCAGCAGCAGTTTAGCGGGAGGGGCAGATACGCAGTATTTT. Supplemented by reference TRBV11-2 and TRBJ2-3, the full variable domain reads EAGVAQSPRYKIIEKRQSVAFWCNPISGHATLYWYQQILGQGPKLLIQFQNNGVVDDSQLPKDRFSAERLKGVDSTLKIQPAKLEDSAVYLCASSSLAGGADTQYFGPGTRLTVL.

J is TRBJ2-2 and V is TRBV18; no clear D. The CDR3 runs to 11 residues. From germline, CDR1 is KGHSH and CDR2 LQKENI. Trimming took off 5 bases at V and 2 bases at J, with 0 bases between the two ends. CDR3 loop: CASSNTGELFF. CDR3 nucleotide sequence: TGTGCCAGCTCAAACACCGGGGAGCTGTTTTTT.

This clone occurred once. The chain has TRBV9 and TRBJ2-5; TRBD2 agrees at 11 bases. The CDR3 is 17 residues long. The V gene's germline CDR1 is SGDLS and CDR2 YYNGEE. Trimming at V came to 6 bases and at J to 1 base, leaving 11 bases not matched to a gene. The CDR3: CASTRSGGGDPQETQYF. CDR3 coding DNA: TGTGCCAGCACTCGTAGCGGGGGGGGCGACCCCCAAGAGACCCAGTACTTC. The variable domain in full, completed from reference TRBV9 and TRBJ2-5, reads DSGVTQTPKHLITATGQRVTLRCSPRSGDLSVYWYQQSLDQGLQFLIQYYNGEERAKGNILERFSAQQFPDLHSELNLSSLELGDSALYFCASTRSGGGDPQETQYFGPGTRLLVL.

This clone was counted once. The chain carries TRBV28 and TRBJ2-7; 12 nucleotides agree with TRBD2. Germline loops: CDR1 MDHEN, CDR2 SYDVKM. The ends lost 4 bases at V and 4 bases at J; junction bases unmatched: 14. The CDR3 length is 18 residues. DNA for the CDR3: TGTGCCAGCAGTTCTCCCGGACTAGCGGGAAGTATGGTTTACGAGCAGTACTTC. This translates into CASSSPGLAGSMVYEQYF.

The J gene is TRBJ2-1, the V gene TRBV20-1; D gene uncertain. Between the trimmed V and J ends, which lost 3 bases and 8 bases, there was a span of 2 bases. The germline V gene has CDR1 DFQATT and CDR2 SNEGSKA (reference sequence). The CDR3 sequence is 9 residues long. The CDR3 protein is CSASHEQFF. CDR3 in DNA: TGCAGTGCTAGCCATGAGCAGTTCTTC.

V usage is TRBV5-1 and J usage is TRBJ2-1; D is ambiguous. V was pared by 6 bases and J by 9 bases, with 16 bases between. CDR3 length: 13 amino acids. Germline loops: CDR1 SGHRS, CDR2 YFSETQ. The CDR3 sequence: CASTAQDDTEQFF. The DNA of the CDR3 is TGCGCCAGCACGGCTCAGGACGACACTGAGCAGTTCTTC.

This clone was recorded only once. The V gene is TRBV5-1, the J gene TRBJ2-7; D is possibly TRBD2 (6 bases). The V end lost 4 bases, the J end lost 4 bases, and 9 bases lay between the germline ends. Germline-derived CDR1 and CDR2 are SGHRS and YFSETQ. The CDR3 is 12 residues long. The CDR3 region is CASSGSGYEQYF. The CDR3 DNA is TGCGCCAGCAGCGGGAGCGGGTACGAGCAGTACTTC.

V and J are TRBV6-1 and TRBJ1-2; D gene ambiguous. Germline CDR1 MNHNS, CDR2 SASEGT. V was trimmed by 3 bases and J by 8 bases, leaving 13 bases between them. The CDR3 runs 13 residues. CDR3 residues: CASSESPALGYTF. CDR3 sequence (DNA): TGTGCCAGCAGTGAGTCTCCCGCCCTGGGCTACACCTTC.

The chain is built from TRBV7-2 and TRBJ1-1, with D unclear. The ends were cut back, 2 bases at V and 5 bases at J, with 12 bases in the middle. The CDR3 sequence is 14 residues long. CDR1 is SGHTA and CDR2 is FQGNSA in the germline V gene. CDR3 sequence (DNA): TGTGCCAGCAGCTTATCTGCCGGGAGTACTGAAGCTTTCTTT. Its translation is CASSLSAGSTEAFF.

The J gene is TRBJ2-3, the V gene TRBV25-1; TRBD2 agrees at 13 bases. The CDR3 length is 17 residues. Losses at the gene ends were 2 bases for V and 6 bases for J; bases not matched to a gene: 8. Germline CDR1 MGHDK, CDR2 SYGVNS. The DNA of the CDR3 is TGTGCCAGCAGTGAACAACGACTAGCGGGGGGATCGGATACGCAGTATTTT. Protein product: CASSEQRLAGGSDTQYF.

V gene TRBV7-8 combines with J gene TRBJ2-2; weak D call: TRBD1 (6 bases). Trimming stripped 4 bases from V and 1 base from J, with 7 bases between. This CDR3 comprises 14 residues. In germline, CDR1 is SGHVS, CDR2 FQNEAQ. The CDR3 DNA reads TGTGCCAGCAGCTCGGACAGGAACACCGGGGAGCTGTTTTTT. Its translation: CASSSDRNTGELFF. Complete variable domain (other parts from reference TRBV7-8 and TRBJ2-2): GAGVSQSPRYKVAKRGQDVALRCDPISGHVSLFWYQQALGQGPEFLTYFQNEAQLDKSGLPSDRFFAERPEGSVSTLKIQRTQQEDSAVYLCASSSDRNTGELFFGEGSRLTVL.

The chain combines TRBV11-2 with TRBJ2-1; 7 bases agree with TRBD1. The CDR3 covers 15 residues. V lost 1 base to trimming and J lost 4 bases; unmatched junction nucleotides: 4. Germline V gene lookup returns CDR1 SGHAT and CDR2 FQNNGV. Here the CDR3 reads CASSLGGQNYNEQFF. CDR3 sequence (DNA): TGTGCCAGCAGCTTAGGGGGACAGAATTACAATGAGCAGTTCTTC.

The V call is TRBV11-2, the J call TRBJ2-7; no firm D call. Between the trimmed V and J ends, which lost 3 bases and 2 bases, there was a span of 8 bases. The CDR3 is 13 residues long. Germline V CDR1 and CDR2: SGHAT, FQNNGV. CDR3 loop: CASSFKGPYEQYF. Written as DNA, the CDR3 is TGTGCCAGCAGCTTTAAGGGCCCCTACGAGCAGTACTTC.

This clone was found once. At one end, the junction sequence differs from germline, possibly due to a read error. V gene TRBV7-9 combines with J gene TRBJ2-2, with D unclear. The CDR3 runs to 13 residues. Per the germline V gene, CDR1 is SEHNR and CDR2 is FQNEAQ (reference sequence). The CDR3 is CASSFTNIGELFF. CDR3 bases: TGTGCCAGCAGCTTTACGAACATCGGGGAGCTGTTTTTT. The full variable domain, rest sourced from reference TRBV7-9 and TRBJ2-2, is DTGVSQNPRHKITKRGQNVTFRCDPISEHNRLYWYRQTLGQGPEFLTYFQNEAQLEKSRLLSDRFSAERPKGSFSTLEIQRTEQGDSAMYLCASSFTNIGELFFGEGSRLTVL.

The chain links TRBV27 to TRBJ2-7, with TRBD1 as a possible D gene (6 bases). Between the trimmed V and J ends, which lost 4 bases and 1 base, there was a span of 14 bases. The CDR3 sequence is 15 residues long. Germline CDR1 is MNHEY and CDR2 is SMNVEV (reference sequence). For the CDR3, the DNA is TGTGCCAGCAGTTCTCCAAAGACAGGTTCCTACGAGCAGTACTTC. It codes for CASSSPKTGSYEQYF.

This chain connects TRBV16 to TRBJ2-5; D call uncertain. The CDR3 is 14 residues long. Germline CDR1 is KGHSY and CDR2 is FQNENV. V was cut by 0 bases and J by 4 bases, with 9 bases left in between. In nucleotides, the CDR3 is TGTGCCAGCAGCCAATCGAGAGGTCCAGAGACCCAGTACTTC. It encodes CASSQSRGPETQYF. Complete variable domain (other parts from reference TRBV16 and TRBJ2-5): GEEVAQTPKHLVRGEGQKAKLYCAPIKGHSYVFWYQQVLKNEFKFLISFQNENVFDETGMPKERFSAKCLPNSPCSLEIQATKLEDSAVYFCASSQSRGPETQYFGPGTRLLVL.

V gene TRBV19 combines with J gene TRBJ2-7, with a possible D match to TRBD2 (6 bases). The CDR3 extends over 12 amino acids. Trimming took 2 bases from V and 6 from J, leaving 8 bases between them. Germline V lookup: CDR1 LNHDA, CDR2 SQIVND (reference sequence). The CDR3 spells CASSISGVEQYF. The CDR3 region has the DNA TGTGCCAGTAGTATATCGGGGGTCGAGCAGTACTTC.

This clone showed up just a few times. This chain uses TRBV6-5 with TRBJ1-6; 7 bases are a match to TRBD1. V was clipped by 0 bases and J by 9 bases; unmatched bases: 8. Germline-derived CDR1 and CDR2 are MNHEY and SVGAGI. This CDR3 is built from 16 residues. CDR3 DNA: TGTGCCAGCAGTTACTCGAGGCGACAGGGCGGTTCACCCCTCCACTTT. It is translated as CASSYSRRQGGSPLHF.

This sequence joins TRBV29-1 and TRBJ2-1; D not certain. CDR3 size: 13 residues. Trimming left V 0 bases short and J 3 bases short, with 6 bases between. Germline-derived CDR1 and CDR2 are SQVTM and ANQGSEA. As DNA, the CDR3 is TGCAGCGTTGAAGATCTTAACTACAATGAGCAGTTCTTC. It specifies CSVEDLNYNEQFF.